These 4 T cell receptor beta chains share one sample of origin, sequenced in a study of blood T cell repertoires in COVID-19 (dated by TCRdb to 2018 to 2021). The library relied on the immunoSEQ multiplex PCR assay. TCRdb limited this immuneACCESS table to in-frame rearrangements with V and J called. A share of clones is missing; checked studies link under half to unresolved V genes, and the rest is unexplained. Present in this sample are approximately 210,000 clones, around four fifths of which were seen just once. In total, the top ten clones hold 15% of the sample. The sequenced sample consisted of PBMCs or T cells enriched from blood (not recorded which). All receptors derive from a middle-aged man who had recovered from COVID-19.

The chain couples TRBV5-1 to TRBJ1-1; TRBD1 aligns across 10 bases. Per germline, CDR1 SGHRS and CDR2 YFSETQ. The CDR3 contains 16 residues. The V segment lost 3 bases and the J segment 1 base; nucleotides outside the gene matches: 6. CDR3 sequence (DNA): TGCGCCAGCAGCTCTCCGGGACAGGGGAGGAACACTGAAGCTTTCTTT. Its protein product is CASSSPGQGRNTEAFF.

CDR3 DNA: TGTGCCAGCAGTTGGGGGACTACTCAGTTCTTC. Encoded protein: CASSWGTTQFF. J is TRBJ2-1 and V is TRBV6-2 or TRBV6-3; TRBD2 matches 7 bases. V was clipped by 4 bases and J by 13 bases; unmatched bases: 4. The CDR3 is made up of 11 amino acids. CDR1 MNHEY and CDR2 SVGEGT come from the germline V gene.

This chain uses TRBV6-5 with TRBJ2-7; 9 nucleotides match TRBD1. The V and J ends lost 6 bases and 3 bases, in that order; junction bases with no gene match: 9. Per germline, CDR1 MNHEY and CDR2 SVGAGI. CDR3 size: 15 residues. The CDR3 region is CASRRTGTGSYEQYF. For the CDR3, the DNA is TGTGCCAGCAGAAGGACCGGGACAGGGAGCTACGAGCAGTACTTC.

This chain joins TRBV18 and TRBJ2-5; 10 bases are shared with TRBD1. Germline CDR1 reads KGHSH; CDR2 reads LQKENI. The CDR3 spans 18 residues. The V segment lost 4 bases and the J segment 0 bases; nucleotides outside the gene matches: 11. The CDR3 spells CASSHRDRGSPYQETQYF. In nucleotides, the CDR3 is TGTGCCAGCTCACACCGGGACAGGGGAAGCCCGTACCAAGAGACCCAGTACTTC.